The source of this T cell receptor beta chain is a study of radiotherapy plus CTLA-4 blockade in lung cancer. Study background: Among patients, roughly 18% showed objective responses, and approximately 31% had disease control.

Treatment of patients with chemo-refractory metastatic non-small-cell lung cancer consisted of focal radiation plus CTLA-4 blockade with ipilimumab. Study-wide results and limits: Some TCR clones had been derived from tumors. These clones expanded in peripheral blood after radiotherapy plus ipilimumab. Interferon-beta and early blood T cell clone dynamics reportedly predicted response best.

CDR3 size: 15 residues. Per germline, CDR1 SQVTM and CDR2 ANQGSEA. Germline trimming cut 3 bases from V and 3 bases from J; bases unmatched to any gene: 10. Turning to this clone: The antigen is unknown.

The protocol was immunoSEQ multiplex PCR, while the TCRdb copy is restricted to in-frame clones and leaves out a portion. The table includes 95,000 to 150,000 clones, over 80% detected once. Sequenced here: peripheral blood, sampled from a patient treated with radiotherapy plus ipilimumab. This sequence originates from a human donor with non-small cell lung cancer that progressed on radiotherapy plus ipilimumab. This chain connects TRBV29-1 to TRBJ1-2, with 7 bases aligning to TRBD1. The CDR3: CSVDRGRQGDYGYTF. CDR3 DNA: TGCAGCGTTGATAGGGGGCGACAGGGCGACTATGGCTACACCTTC.